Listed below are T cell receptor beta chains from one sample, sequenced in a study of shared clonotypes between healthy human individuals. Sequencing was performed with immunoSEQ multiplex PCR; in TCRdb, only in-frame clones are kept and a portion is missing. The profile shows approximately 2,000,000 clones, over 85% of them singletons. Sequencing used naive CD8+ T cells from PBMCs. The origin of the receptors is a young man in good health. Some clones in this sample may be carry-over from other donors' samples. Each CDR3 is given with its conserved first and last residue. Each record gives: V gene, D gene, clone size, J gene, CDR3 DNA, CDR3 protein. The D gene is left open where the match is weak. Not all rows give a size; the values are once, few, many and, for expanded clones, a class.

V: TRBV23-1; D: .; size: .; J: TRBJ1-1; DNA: TGCGCCAGCTCCGGGGAGAACACTGAAGCTTTCTTT; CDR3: CASSGENTEAFF
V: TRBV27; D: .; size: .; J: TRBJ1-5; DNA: TGTGCCAGCGGAATCCGGGACTCAAATCAGCCCCAGCATTTT; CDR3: CASGIRDSNQPQHF
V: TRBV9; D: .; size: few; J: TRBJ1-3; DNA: TGTGCCAGCAGCGTATCCGGGGGCCCCTACTCTGGAAACACCATATATTTT; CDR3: CASSVSGGPYSGNTIYF
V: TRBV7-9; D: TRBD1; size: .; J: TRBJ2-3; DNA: TGTGCCAGCAGCACACAGGGGACAGATACGCAGTATTTT; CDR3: CASSTQGTDTQYF
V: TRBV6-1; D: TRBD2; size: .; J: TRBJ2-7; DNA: TGTGCCAGCAGTGCATCCTTTGGGCTAGCGGGAGGGCCGGTGAACGAGCAGTACTTC; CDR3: CASSASFGLAGGPVNEQYF
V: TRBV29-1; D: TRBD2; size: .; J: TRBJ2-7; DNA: TGCAGCGTGGGGACTAGCGGGAATTACGAGCAGTACTTC; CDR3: CSVGTSGNYEQYF
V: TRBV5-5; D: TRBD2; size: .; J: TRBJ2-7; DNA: TGTGCCAGCAGCTGGACTAGCGGGAGTTACGAGCAGTACTTC; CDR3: CASSWTSGSYEQYF
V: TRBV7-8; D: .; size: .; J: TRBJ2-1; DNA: TGTGCCAGCAGCTTAGGGCTGGGGCTAGCCAATGAGCAGTTCTTC; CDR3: CASSLGLGLANEQFF
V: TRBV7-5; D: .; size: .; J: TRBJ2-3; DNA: TGTGTCAGAAGCCACTCCACAGATACGCAGTATTTT; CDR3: CVRSHSTDTQYF
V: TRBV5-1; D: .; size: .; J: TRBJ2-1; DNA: TGCGCCAGCAGCTTGGGAGGGCTCTGGGATGAGCAGTTCTTC; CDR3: CASSLGGLWDEQFF
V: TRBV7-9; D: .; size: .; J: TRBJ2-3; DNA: TGTGCCAGCAGCTCTGGACGTTTTAGCACAGATACGCAGTATTTT; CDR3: CASSSGRFSTDTQYF
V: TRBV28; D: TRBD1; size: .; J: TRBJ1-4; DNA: TGTGCCAGCAGTCCCCCCACAGGGGTAAATGAAAAACTGTTTTTT; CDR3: CASSPPTGVNEKLFF
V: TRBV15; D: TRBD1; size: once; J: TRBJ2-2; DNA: TGTGCCACCAGTCGGATACAGGGGGCTGAAGCCGGGGAGCTGTTTTTT; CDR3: CATSRIQGAEAGELFF
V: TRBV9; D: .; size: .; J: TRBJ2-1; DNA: TGTGCCAGCAGCGCAGGGTATTCGTCCTACAATGAGCAGTTCTTC; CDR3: CASSAGYSSYNEQFF
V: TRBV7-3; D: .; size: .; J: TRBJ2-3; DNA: TGTGCCAGCAGCTCCAGGGTATCTGTTACAGATACGCAGTATTTT; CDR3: CASSSRVSVTDTQYF
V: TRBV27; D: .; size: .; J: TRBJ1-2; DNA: TGTGCCAGCAGTTATTCAGTGGCGAATGGCTACACCTTC; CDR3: CASSYSVANGYTF
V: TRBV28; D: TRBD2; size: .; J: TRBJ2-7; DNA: TGTGCCAGCAGTTTATTGGCTAGCGGGAGATACGAGCAGTACTTC; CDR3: CASSLLASGRYEQYF
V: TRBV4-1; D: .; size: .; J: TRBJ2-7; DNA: TGCGCCAGCAGCCCCCTTTTGGCTACGGGGACCTACGAGCAGTACTTC; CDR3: CASSPLLATGTYEQYF
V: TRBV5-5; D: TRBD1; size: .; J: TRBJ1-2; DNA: TGTGCCAGCAGCTTGCTAACAGGGGATGGCTACACCTTC; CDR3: CASSLLTGDGYTF
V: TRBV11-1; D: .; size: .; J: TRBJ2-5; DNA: TGTGCCAGCAGCTTAGCGACGCACGCGCGCATGCGACAAGAGACCCAGTACTTC; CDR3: CASSLATHARMRQETQYF
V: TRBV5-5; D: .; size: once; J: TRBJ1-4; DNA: TGTGCCAGCAGCCCTTACAGGGTTGTGGTGGGTGAAAAACTGTTTTTT; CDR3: CASSPYRVVVGEKLFF
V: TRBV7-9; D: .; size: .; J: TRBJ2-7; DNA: TGTGCCAGCAGTTGGGGCAGGGGCTACGAGCAGTACTTC; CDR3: CASSWGRGYEQYF
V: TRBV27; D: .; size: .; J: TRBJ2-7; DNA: TGTGCCAGCAGTTTAACCAGATGGGCTTGGGAGCAGTACTTC; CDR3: CASSLTRWAWEQYF
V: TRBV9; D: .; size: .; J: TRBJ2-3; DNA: TGTGCCAGCAGCACCCGGGACGGAAGCACAGATACGCAGTATTTT; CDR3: CASSTRDGSTDTQYF
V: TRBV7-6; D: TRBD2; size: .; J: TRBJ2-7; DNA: TGTGCCAGCAGCTTAGCCCCGGGACTAGCGGGAGAGGGGACTTCCTACGAGCAGTACTTC; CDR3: CASSLAPGLAGEGTSYEQYF